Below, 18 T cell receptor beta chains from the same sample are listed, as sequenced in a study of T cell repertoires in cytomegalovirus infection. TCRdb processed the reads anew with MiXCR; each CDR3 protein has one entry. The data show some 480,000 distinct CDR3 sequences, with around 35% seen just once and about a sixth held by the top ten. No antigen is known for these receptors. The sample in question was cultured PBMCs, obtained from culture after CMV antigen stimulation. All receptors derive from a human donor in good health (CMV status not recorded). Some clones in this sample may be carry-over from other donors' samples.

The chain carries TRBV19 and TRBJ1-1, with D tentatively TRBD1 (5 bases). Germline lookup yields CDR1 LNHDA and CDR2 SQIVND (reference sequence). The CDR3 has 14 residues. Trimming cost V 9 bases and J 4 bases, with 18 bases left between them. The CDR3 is CASKALQGFTEAFF. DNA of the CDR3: TGTGCCAGCAAAGCACTTCAGGGATTCACTGAAGCTTTCTTT.

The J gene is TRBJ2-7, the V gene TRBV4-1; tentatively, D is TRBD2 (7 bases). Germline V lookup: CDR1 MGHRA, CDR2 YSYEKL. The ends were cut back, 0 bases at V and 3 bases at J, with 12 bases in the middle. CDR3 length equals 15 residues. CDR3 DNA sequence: TGCGCCAGCAGCCAAGATACAGGGAGGGACTACGAGCAGTACGTC. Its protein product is CASSQDTGRDYEQYV.

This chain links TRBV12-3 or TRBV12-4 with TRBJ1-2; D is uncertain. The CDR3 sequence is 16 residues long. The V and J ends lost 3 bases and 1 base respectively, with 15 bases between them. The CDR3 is CASSLGRLQSNYGYTF. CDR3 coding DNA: TGTGCCAGCAGTTTGGGTAGACTACAAAGTAACTATGGCTACACCTTC.

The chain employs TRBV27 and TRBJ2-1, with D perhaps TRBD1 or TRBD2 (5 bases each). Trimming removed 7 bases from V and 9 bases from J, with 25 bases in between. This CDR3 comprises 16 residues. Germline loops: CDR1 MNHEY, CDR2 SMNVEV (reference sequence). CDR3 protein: CASTPLARGYGGEQFF. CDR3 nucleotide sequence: TGTGCCAGCACCCCGCTCGCGAGGGGTTATGGTGGTGAGCAGTTCTTC.

CDR3: CASSYRDRGYNEQFF. The CDR3 DNA follows: TGTGCCAGCAGTTACCGGGACAGGGGCTACAATGAGCAGTTCTTC. The rearrangement uses TRBV6-2 or TRBV6-3 and TRBJ2-1, with 10 bases aligning to TRBD1. V trimming: 2 bases; J trimming: 3 bases; junction bases outside the gene matches: 1. Germline CDR1 reads MNHEY; CDR2 reads SVGEGT. This CDR3 comprises 15 residues.

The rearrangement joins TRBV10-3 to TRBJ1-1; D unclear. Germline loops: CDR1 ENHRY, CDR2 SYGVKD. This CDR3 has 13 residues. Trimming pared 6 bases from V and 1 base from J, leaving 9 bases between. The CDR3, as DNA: TGTGCCATCAGGTTAACAGAGAACACTGAAGCTTTCTTT. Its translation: CAIRLTENTEAFF.

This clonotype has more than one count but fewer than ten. CDR3 amino acids: CASTQGHLGGYTF. CDR3 bases: TGTGCCAGCACCCAAGGGCATCTGGGGGGCTACACCTTC. The chain is built from TRBV6-1 and TRBJ1-2; D gene unclear. CDR1 is MNHNS and CDR2 is SASEGT in the germline V gene. This CDR3 is 13 amino acids long. The V and J ends lost 7 bases and 8 bases respectively, with 17 bases between them.

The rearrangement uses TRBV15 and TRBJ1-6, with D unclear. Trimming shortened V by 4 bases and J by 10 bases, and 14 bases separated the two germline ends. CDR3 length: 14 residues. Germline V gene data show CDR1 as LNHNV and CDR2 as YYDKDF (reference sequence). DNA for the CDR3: TGTGCCACCAGCACTGTATCAAAGGCCTCACCCCTCCACTTT. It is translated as CATSTVSKASPLHF.

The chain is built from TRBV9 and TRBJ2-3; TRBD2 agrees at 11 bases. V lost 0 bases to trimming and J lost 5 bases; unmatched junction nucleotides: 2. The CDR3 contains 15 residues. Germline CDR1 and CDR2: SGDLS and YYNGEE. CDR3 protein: CASSVGLAGGDTQYF. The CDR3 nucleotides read TGTGCCAGCAGCGTAGGGCTAGCGGGAGGAGATACGCAGTATTTT.

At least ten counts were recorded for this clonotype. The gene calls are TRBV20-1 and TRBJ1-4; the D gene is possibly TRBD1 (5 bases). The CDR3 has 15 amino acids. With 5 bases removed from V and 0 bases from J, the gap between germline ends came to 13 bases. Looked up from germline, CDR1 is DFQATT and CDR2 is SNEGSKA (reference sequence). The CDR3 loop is CSASTDSATNEKLFF. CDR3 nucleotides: TGCAGTGCTTCGACAGATTCTGCAACTAATGAAAAACTGTTTTTT.

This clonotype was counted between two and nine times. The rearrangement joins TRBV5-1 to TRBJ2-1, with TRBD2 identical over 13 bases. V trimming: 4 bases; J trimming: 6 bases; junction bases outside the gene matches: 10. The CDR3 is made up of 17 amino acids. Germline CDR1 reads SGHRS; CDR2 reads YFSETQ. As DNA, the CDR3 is TGCGCCAGCAGCGCAGGACTAGCGGGAGTGAGGGCCAATGAGCAGTTCTTC. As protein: CASSAGLAGVRANEQFF.

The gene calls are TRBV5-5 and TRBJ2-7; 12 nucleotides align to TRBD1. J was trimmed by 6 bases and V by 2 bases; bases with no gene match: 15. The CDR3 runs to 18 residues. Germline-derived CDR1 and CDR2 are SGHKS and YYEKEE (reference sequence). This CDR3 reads CASSFFRDHRDRGPEQYF. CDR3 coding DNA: TGTGCCAGCAGCTTTTTCCGGGACCACCGGGACAGGGGGCCCGAGCAGTACTTC.

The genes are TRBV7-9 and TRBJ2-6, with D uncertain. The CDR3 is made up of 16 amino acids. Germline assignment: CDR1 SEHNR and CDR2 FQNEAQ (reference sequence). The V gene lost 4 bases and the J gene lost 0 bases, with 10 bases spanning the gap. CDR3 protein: CASSSGSLSGANVLTF. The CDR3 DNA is TGTGCCAGCAGCTCGGGCAGCCTCTCTGGGGCCAACGTCCTGACTTTC.

The CDR3 DNA is TGTGCCAGCAGACCTAGCGGGAGTTTTGGCGGGGAGCTGTTTTTT. This encodes CASRPSGSFGGELFF. The chain recombines TRBV2 with TRBJ2-2; 10 bases are a match to TRBD2. V lost 6 bases, J lost 7 bases, and 8 bases stayed unmatched. Germline values: CDR1 SNHLY, CDR2 FYNNEI. The length of the CDR3 is 15 residues. The variable domain in full, completed from reference TRBV2 and TRBJ2-2, reads EPEVTQTPSHQVTQMGQEVILRCVPISNHLYFYWYRQILGQKVEFLVSFYNNEISEKSEIFDDQFSVERPDGSNFTLKIRSTKLEDSAMYFCASRPSGSFGGELFFGEGSRLTVL.

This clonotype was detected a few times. This chain's CDR3 is CASSLTGEGGDTQYF. CDR3 nucleotides: TGTGCCAGCAGCTTAACGGGAGAAGGGGGAGATACGCAGTATTTT. The chain joins TRBV7-7 to TRBJ2-3; D may be TRBD1 or TRBD2 (6 bases each). Deletions cut 2 bases from V and 5 bases from J, with 14 bases between. In germline, CDR1 is SSHAT, CDR2 FNYEAQ (reference sequence). The CDR3 extends over 15 amino acids. Combining the CDR3 with reference TRBV7-7 and TRBJ2-3 gives the whole variable domain GAGVSQSPRYKVTKRGQDVTLRCDPISSHATLYWYQQALGQGPEFLTYFNYEAQPDKSGLPSDRFSAERPEGSISTLTIQRTEQRDSAMYRCASSLTGEGGDTQYFGPGTRLTVL.

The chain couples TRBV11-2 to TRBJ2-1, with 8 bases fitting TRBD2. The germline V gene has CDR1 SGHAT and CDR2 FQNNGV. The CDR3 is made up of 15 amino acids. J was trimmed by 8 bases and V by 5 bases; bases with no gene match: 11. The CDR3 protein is CASSPPLGLADEQFF. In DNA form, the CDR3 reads TGTGCCAGCAGCCCTCCACTTGGACTAGCAGATGAGCAGTTCTTC. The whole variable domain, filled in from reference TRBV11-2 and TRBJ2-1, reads EAGVAQSPRYKIIEKRQSVAFWCNPISGHATLYWYQQILGQGPKLLIQFQNNGVVDDSQLPKDRFSAERLKGVDSTLKIQPAKLEDSAVYLCASSPPLGLADEQFFGPGTRLTVL.

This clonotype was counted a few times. Written as DNA, the CDR3 is TGTGCCAGCAAATCCCCGAGACGAGGTGAGCAGTTCTTC. Its translation is CASKSPRRGEQFF. V and J are TRBV28 and TRBJ2-1; no clear D gene. V was clipped by 7 bases and J by 9 bases, with 16 bases between them. The CDR3 runs 13 residues. Germline V lookup: CDR1 MDHEN, CDR2 SYDVKM.

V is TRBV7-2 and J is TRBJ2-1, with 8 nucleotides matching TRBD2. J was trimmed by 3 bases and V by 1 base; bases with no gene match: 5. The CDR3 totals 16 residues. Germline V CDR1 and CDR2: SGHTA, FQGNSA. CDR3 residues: CASSLEWREVYNEQFF. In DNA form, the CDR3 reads TGTGCCAGCAGCTTAGAGTGGCGGGAGGTCTACAATGAGCAGTTCTTC.